This T cell receptor (beta chain) appears in the sequencing data of a study of Siglec-9 on CD8 T cells in melanoma. Broader study findings: Siglec-9 reportedly marks and regulates an effector memory CD8+ T-cell subset apparently accumulating in melanoma tumors.

Sequencing used immunoSEQ multiplex PCR; TCRdb keeps in-frame clones, though not all of them. The sample has 25,000 to 35,000 clones; more than 80% are singletons. Germline V gives CDR1 MGHRA, CDR2 YSYEKL. The V gene lost 1 base and the J gene lost 8 bases, with 21 bases spanning the gap. This CDR3 is built from 17 residues. To note about this clone: Its target is unknown.

The sample taken for sequencing was Siglec-9- CD8+ T cells sorted from blood. This sequence joins TRBV4-1 and TRBJ2-1, with D unclear. The clonotype comes from a human donor in good health. CDR3 DNA sequence: TGCGCCAGCAGCCAAGTAGGTCTCATACCGGCTGTCGATGAGCAGTTCTTC. This encodes CASSQVGLIPAVDEQFF.